The rows below give T cell receptor beta chains drawn from one sample of a study of human T cells and chemical hapten exposure. TCRdb used MiXCR to reprocess the RACE reads, holding one entry per CDR3 protein. The table includes about 130,000 distinct CDR3 sequences, approximately 8.3% detected once. Sequenced: whole blood. The origin of the receptors is a male donor in good health. Some clones in this sample may be carry-over from other donors' samples. Each CDR3 is given with its conserved first and last residue. The D gene is left open where the match is weak. The size of a clone is reported for some rows only, either as once, few or many, or as a class for expanded clones.

v_call,j_call,clone_size,d_call,cdr3_aa,cdr3_nt
TRBV10-3,TRBJ1-3,few,NA,CAISDAAGSGNTIYF,TGTGCCATCAGTGATGCGGCGGGCTCTGGAAACACCATATATTTT
TRBV2,TRBJ2-2,few,NA,CASSPDSRTGELFF,TGTGCCAGCAGTCCCGACTCGAGGACCGGGGAGCTGTTTTTT
TRBV4-1,TRBJ1-5,NA,NA,CASSQITGQPQHF,TGCGCCAGCAGCCAAATTACCGGTCAGCCCCAGCATTTT
TRBV27,TRBJ1-2,few,NA,CATAEGVPLYYGYTF,TGTGCCACCGCGGAGGGCGTCCCCCTCTACTATGGCTACACCTTC
TRBV29-1,TRBJ2-5,NA,TRBD1,CSGQGARVQETQYF,TGCAGCGGTCAGGGGGCGAGGGTACAAGAGACCCAGTACTTC
TRBV4-2,TRBJ1-2,NA,TRBD1,CASSQLIAEVTGDGYTF,TGTGCCAGCAGCCAGTTAATAGCGGAGGTGACAGGGGACGGCTACACCTTC
TRBV27,TRBJ1-1,many,NA,CASSLDGSTEAFF,TGTGCCAGCAGTTTAGACGGTTCAACTGAAGCTTTCTTT
TRBV29-1,TRBJ2-3,few,TRBD2,CSVREGDTQYF,TGCAGCGTTAGGGAGGGCGATACGCAGTATTTT
TRBV29-1,TRBJ2-1,few,TRBD2,CSVSFSGSYGNEQFF,TGCAGCGTCAGTTTTAGCGGGAGTTATGGGAATGAGCAGTTCTTC
TRBV6-2/TRBV6-3,TRBJ2-1,NA,TRBD2,CASSPGTSVDEQFF,TGTGCCAGCAGCCCCGGGACTAGCGTAGATGAGCAGTTCTTC
TRBV13,TRBJ1-4,NA,NA,CASSLAGGGLFF,TGTGCCAGCAGCTTGGCGGGGGGCGGACTGTTTTTT
TRBV7-9,TRBJ2-2,many,TRBD1,CASSLKQGATGELFF,TGTGCCAGCAGCTTAAAGCAGGGGGCTACCGGGGAGCTGTTTTTT
TRBV7-9,TRBJ2-5,NA,NA,CASSLNRNRQETQYF,TGTGCCAGCAGCTTAAACAGGAACCGTCAAGAGACCCAGTACTTC
TRBV14,TRBJ2-7,few,NA,CASSQVGPYEQYF,TGTGCCAGCAGCCAAGTGGGCCCCTACGAGCAGTACTTC
TRBV20-1,TRBJ1-2,many,NA,CSARRPSLYGYTF,TGCAGTGCTCGAAGACCGTCTCTCTATGGCTACACCTTC
TRBV7-2,TRBJ2-7,few,TRBD2,CASSWGLAGGYEQYF,TGTGCCAGCAGCTGGGGACTAGCGGGAGGCTACGAGCAGTACTTC
TRBV20-1,TRBJ2-2,few,TRBD2,CSASGLGLYTGELFF,TGCAGTGCTAGCGGACTAGGGCTATACACCGGGGAGCTGTTTTTT
TRBV9,TRBJ1-6,few,NA,CASSVGAKNSPLHF,TGTGCCAGCAGCGTGGGGGCGAAGAATTCACCCCTCCACTTT
TRBV10-1,TRBJ1-1,few,NA,CASSRGGTEAFF,TGCGCCAGCAGTCGTGGCGGGACTGAAGCTTTCTTT
TRBV7-9,TRBJ2-7,few,TRBD1,CASSQVGQGYSEQYF,TGTGCCAGCAGCCAAGTAGGACAGGGTTATTCCGAGCAGTACTTC
TRBV5-1,TRBJ2-3,few,NA,CASSLAVILVDTQYF,TGCGCCAGCAGCTTGGCGGTCATTTTGGTAGATACGCAGTATTTT
TRBV5-1,TRBJ1-2,many,TRBD1,CASRLGTGGASGYTF,TGCGCCAGCAGGTTGGGGACAGGGGGAGCGAGTGGCTACACCTTC
TRBV12-3/TRBV12-4,TRBJ1-4,many,TRBD1,CASSFSGGNEKLFF,TGTGCCAGCAGTTTTTCAGGGGGGAATGAAAAACTGTTTTTT
TRBV20-1,TRBJ1-4,few,NA,CSARAPGETNEKLFF,TGCAGTGCTAGAGCCCCAGGGGAAACTAATGAAAAACTGTTTTTT
TRBV10-2,TRBJ2-1,NA,TRBD2,CASSEGTKEQFF,TGCGCCAGCAGTGAGGGGACTAAAGAGCAGTTCTTC
TRBV5-1,TRBJ2-7,NA,NA,CASSSAGGYEQYF,TGCGCCAGCAGCTCCGCCGGGGGCTACGAGCAGTACTTC
TRBV20-1,TRBJ2-3,many,TRBD2,CSASSGRYTDTQYF,TGCAGTGCTAGTAGCGGGAGGTACACAGATACGCAGTATTTT
TRBV18,TRBJ1-1,many,NA,CASSLVSEAFF,TGTGCCAGCTCACTCGTTTCTGAAGCTTTCTTT
TRBV6-6,TRBJ2-3,NA,NA,CASSYGFLGGADTQYF,TGTGCCAGCAGTTACGGATTTTTGGGGGGCGCAGATACGCAGTATTTT
TRBV28,TRBJ2-1,many,TRBD2,CASRRGTSGNNEQFF,TGTGCCAGCAGAAGGGGGACTAGCGGGAACAATGAGCAGTTCTTC
TRBV10-1,TRBJ2-5,many,TRBD1,CASSMDRVVETQYF,TGCGCCAGCAGTATGGACAGGGTAGTAGAGACCCAGTACTTC
TRBV5-1,TRBJ1-1,few,NA,CASTDGNTEAFF,TGCGCCAGCACCGACGGAAACACTGAAGCTTTCTTT
TRBV27,TRBJ1-2,NA,NA,CASSLGQGTYGYTF,TGTGCCAGCAGTTTGGGGCAGGGGACCTATGGCTACACCTTC
TRBV5-1,TRBJ2-7,NA,NA,CASSPKTGSYEQYF,TGCGCCAGCAGCCCTAAGACAGGTTCCTACGAGCAGTACTTC
TRBV6-2/TRBV6-3,TRBJ2-1,NA,TRBD1,CASRRTPGQKNNEQFF,TGTGCCAGCAGAAGAACTCCGGGACAGAAAAACAATGAGCAGTTCTTC
TRBV20-1,TRBJ2-7,few,NA,CSARDERGSYEQYF,TGCAGTGCTAGAGATGAACGGGGCTCCTACGAGCAGTACTTC
TRBV7-9,TRBJ1-6,NA,NA,CASSFPGPNSPLHF,TGTGCCAGCAGCTTTCCGGGTCCCAATTCACCCCTCCACTTT
TRBV12-3/TRBV12-4,TRBJ1-1,NA,TRBD1,CASSPEIWTGVGEAFF,TGTGCCAGCAGTCCCGAAATCTGGACAGGGGTTGGTGAAGCTTTCTTT
TRBV6-6,TRBJ1-3,many,NA,CASSPTASSGNTIYF,TGTGCCAGCAGCCCGACAGCCAGCTCTGGAAACACCATATATTTT
TRBV7-9,TRBJ1-5,NA,NA,CVSSEGLNSNQPQHF,TGTGTCAGCAGCGAGGGACTTAATAGCAATCAGCCCCAGCATTTT
TRBV29-1,TRBJ1-3,many,NA,CSALDRPSSSGNTIYF,TGCAGCGCCCTTGACAGGCCCTCTTCCTCTGGAAACACCATATATTTT
TRBV12-5,TRBJ1-5,few,NA,CASGLGGLGQPQHF,TGTGCTAGTGGTTTGGGGGGTCTCGGGCAGCCCCAGCATTTT
TRBV19,TRBJ1-2,NA,NA,CASRVPGTYGYTF,TGTGCCAGTAGGGTCCCCGGGACGTATGGCTACACCTTC
TRBV19,TRBJ1-5,few,NA,CASSNAANQPQHF,TGTGCCAGTAGTAACGCAGCGAATCAGCCCCAGCATTTT
TRBV6-5,TRBJ2-7,NA,TRBD2,CASSSTTGGAYEQYF,TGTGCCAGCAGCTCCACGACGGGGGGAGCCTACGAGCAGTACTTC
TRBV29-1,TRBJ2-7,many,TRBD2,CSVATTSSTYEQYF,TGCAGCGTTGCAACGACTAGCTCAACCTACGAGCAGTACTTC
TRBV7-2,TRBJ1-2,NA,TRBD1,CASSLFGTPGQPLSNYGYTF,TGTGCCAGCAGCTTGTTTGGTACCCCGGGACAGCCGCTGTCTAACTATGGCTACACCTTC
TRBV29-1,TRBJ2-1,many,TRBD2,CSALGLAGDSEQFF,TGCAGCGCTTTGGGACTAGCGGGAGATAGTGAGCAGTTCTTC
TRBV20-1,TRBJ2-1,few,TRBD2,CSAAPTSGRYNEQFF,TGCAGTGCCGCCCCGACTAGCGGGCGGTACAATGAGCAGTTCTTC
TRBV4-2,TRBJ1-4,many,NA,CASSQVRGANEKLFF,TGTGCCAGCAGCCAAGTACGGGGAGCTAATGAAAAACTGTTTTTT
TRBV27,TRBJ2-1,few,NA,CASSLSLPYNEQFF,TGTGCCAGCAGTTTATCCCTCCCCTACAATGAGCAGTTCTTC
TRBV2,TRBJ1-1,NA,NA,CASSEGRGMNTEAFF,TGTGCCAGCAGTGAAGGGAGAGGCATGAACACTGAAGCTTTCTTT
TRBV27,TRBJ2-7,few,TRBD1,CASSLTRDSSYEQYF,TGTGCCAGCAGTTTAACACGGGACAGCTCCTACGAGCAGTACTTC
TRBV6-5,TRBJ1-4,NA,NA,CASSYSSAGGGGQKLFF,TGTGCCAGCAGTTACTCATCGGCTGGGGGGGGCGGGCAAAAACTGTTTTTT
TRBV12-3/TRBV12-4,TRBJ2-2,many,NA,CASSLFWGGELFF,TGTGCCAGCAGCCTATTCTGGGGCGGGGAGCTGTTTTTT
TRBV7-2,TRBJ2-3,few,NA,CASSLEAGGTDTQYF,TGTGCCAGCAGCTTAGAGGCAGGGGGCACAGATACGCAGTATTTT
TRBV14,TRBJ1-1,NA,TRBD1,CASSELTGGTTEAFF,TGTGCCAGCAGCGAATTGACAGGGGGCACGACTGAAGCTTTCTTT
TRBV20-1,TRBJ2-1,few,NA,CSARGARGDNEQFF,TGCAGTGCTAGAGGAGCGAGAGGAGACAATGAGCAGTTCTTC
TRBV29-1,TRBJ1-1,NA,TRBD1,CSVEGQGGTEAFF,TGCAGCGTTGAAGGACAGGGCGGCACTGAAGCTTTCTTT